This entry features one T cell receptor (beta chain) sequence. Its antigen remains unidentified. It has no much larger one-base neighbor in the sample; base qualities were not kept. In total, approximately 700 healthy bone marrow donors made up the cohort. Cohort members were all nominally healthy when sampled, although unrecorded immune exposures were likely present. The donor tested CMV seronegative, placing the donor among the 352 seronegative members of the cohort. Every donor gave a peripheral blood sample, and the peripheral blood mononuclear cells from that sample were used for TCR beta sequencing. Genomic DNA was extracted from the blood cell samples with the Qiagen DNeasy Blood Extraction Kit. Library creation used the immunoSEQ multiplex PCR assay. The multiplex PCR relied on a mix of 60 forward primers for TCR Vbeta segments and 13 reverse primers for TCR Jbeta segments. A multiplex PCR assay on genomic DNA amplified the CDR3 region of rearranged TCR beta genes. On the Illumina HiSeq System, the amplified TCR beta libraries were sequenced as 87-base-pair reads. Turning to the authors' computational methods: A later analysis counted about 76 million unique TCR beta chains across the 640 or so repertoires, and around 9.9 million of these chains were shared by at least two donors. To remove PCR and sequencing errors, raw reads were error-corrected and collapsed into unique sequences using a nearest-neighbor algorithm that merged closely related sequences. V, D and J gene segments were assigned by aligning CDR3 sequences to IMGT reference sequences. For a sequence to be retained, a match of at least six nucleotides to both a V gene segment and a J gene segment was required. A rearrangement counted as productive if the CDR3 had no stop codons and remained in frame with V and J, and every other rearrangement counted as non-productive. Following IMGT convention, CDR3 was defined as the stretch from the second conserved V-encoded cysteine to the conserved J-encoded phenylalanine. The earlier analysis of some 550 of the donors excluded any sequence lacking an unambiguous match to a single V gene segment. An earlier analysis of a few hundred of the donors classified V segments as functional when productive rearrangements were above 56.7% and as segregating when the standard deviation between donors was above 5%. A statistical classification framework was built for diagnosing cytomegalovirus status from the catalog of TCR beta chain sequences. V and J gene assignment, in a later analysis, came from comparing TCR nucleotide sequences with IMGT/GENE-DB human TR gene sequences. In a later analysis, CDR3 sequences and most-parsimonious VDJ recombination scenarios were assigned using the TCRdist pipeline. A later analysis defined each TCR beta chain by its CDR3 amino acid sequence plus V-gene family, and excluded reads lacking a unique V-gene family. To address suspected cross-contamination and a sequencing artifact, a later analysis removed roughly 640 highly shared, low-generation-probability nucleotide sequences. A later analysis calculated a clonal expansion index for each public chain from normalized within-repertoire ranks of inferred template counts. A later analysis computed generation probabilities with a VDJ recombination model fitted to out-of-frame rearrangements, and checked the results against IGoR. A later analysis scored TCR-TCR, TCR-HLA and TCR-CMV co-occurrence with hypergeometric tests, applying a repertoire-size bias correction to TCR pairs. In a later analysis, false discovery rates were estimated by permuting HLA or CMV assignments 20 times. A later analysis grouped co-occurring TCRs with DBSCAN, adding TCRdist sequence similarity when clustering within HLA-allele-positive subsets. Repertoires with fewer than 30,000 or more than 120,000 public chains were left out of co-occurrence clustering, as were a few repertoires with anomalous nucleotide sharing. Imported from immuneACCESS, the table was reduced by TCRdb to in-frame sequences with V and J called. These copies leave out some clones; in studies compared against another copy, an unresolved V gene accounts for under half, and the cause of the remainder is not known. V and J calls and clone size follow that table, whereas D and trimming were derived from the DNA. The sample table holds tens of thousands of clones, of which 55% to 75% were seen once. The ten largest clonotypes hold around 9.9% of the sample.

These data are taken from a study of cytomegalovirus exposure and HLA in healthy donors (dated by TCRdb to 2015 to 2018). Background on the whole study: In an earlier analysis of fewer than 750 of the donors, about 270 Gb of sequence data and approximately 120 million unique TCR beta sequences from some 170 million T cells were reported. Using immunosequencing, the study profiled T cell repertoires from about 610 subjects and related those repertoires to cytomegalovirus serostatus. All discovery cohort repertoires had been generated on a single sequencing platform. Both class I and class II loci were covered by HLA typing, at four-digit resolution. The later analysis used no new phenotypic data to find candidate immune exposures, relying instead on TCR beta sequences and their occurrence across donors. To decide whether each TCR beta V gene segment behaved as functional or pseudogenic, an earlier analysis of some 580 of the donors relied on high-throughput TCR beta sequencing. A later genetic analysis used genome-wide SNP genotypes for about 60% of the roughly 700 donors, treating that subset as a discovery cohort. In addition to the first cohort of 500 to 850 subjects, a separate validation cohort of 130 or so different subjects was used. Donor age, sex, ethnicity and CMV serostatus were collected together with the repertoire data. The genetic ancestry cluster associated with self-reported Caucasian donors included 81% of the approximately 400 genotyped donors. Across approximately 420 genotyped donors of the cohort, an average of about 250,000 unique TCR beta nucleotide sequences per donor were sequenced, and roughly a sixth of those sequences were non-productive. To predict cytomegalovirus infection status, the study combined high-throughput TCR immunosequencing, statistical association of individual TCRs with disease status, and machine learning. Four or five DR-DQ haplotypes were handled as single units for association and clustering because linkage in the cohort was strong. The study aimed to test whether signatures of past pathogen exposure could be identified by cataloging public T cell receptors. Typing coverage varied by locus: roughly 629-630 donors for A, B, C, DRB1 and DQB1; around 560 for DQA1; around 570 for DPA1; approximately 450 for DPB1. A later analysis re-examined previously published TCR beta repertoires from 610 or so donors and added high-resolution HLA genotyping to investigate patterns of TCR occurrence. Around 300 gigabases of sequencing data and approximately 80 million unique TCR sequences were included in an early release covering roughly 600 HLA-typed donors.

Study-level results and caveats: Broadly in line with IMGT annotations, most TCR beta V segments showed up in productive rearrangements about 87% or about 30% of the time in an earlier analysis of several hundred of the donors. For the cohort, immune exposure information was limited to CMV serostatus. Specific HLA alleles were associated with 16,951 TCR beta sequences at a false discovery rate of 0.05 in a later analysis. A few of the identified cytomegalovirus-associated TCR beta chains were confirmed in vitro to be specific for cytomegalovirus antigens. A group of highly shared sequence variants was considered likely to be a technical artifact of the sequencing pipeline. A later analysis reported that several top co-occurrence clusters appeared linked to parvovirus B19, influenza, CMV and Epstein-Barr virus. The study gave a list of over 150 TCR beta chains associated with cytomegalovirus. HLA typing was unavailable for some donors at each locus, so association tests used only the typed subset. Presence/absence analyses assumed roughly uniform sequencing depth across donors, an assumption that may not hold. The authors suggested that the approach could potentially be generalized to other disease states and immunological phenotypes. When HLA alleles, especially DR and DQ, strongly co-occurred, TCR associations were difficult to assign to individual alleles. According to a later analysis, TCR association rates differed among HLA loci, with DRB1 alleles showing the most associated TCRs and HLA-C alleles showing the fewest. Most TCR sequences were observed very rarely across donors, whereas some public TCRs were present in many individuals. A later genetic analysis reported fewer N-insertions in productive TCRs among donors in an Asian-associated ancestry cluster than the approximately 670-donor mean. Because counts were too low, roughly 17 rarely observed V segments, including chromosome 9 orphons, were left out of the earlier analysis of some 600 of the donors. Correlated functional status among segregating V segments might reflect linkage disequilibrium, but an unknown experimental factor could not be ruled out. A later genetic analysis associated a missense DCLRE1C variant with V-gene and J-gene trimming of TCR beta chains, and an independent cohort replicated the association. This cohort had only TCR beta chains sequenced, and the lack of alpha or paired-chain data limited which features could be detected. A further reported finding was that TCR beta sequences accurately predicted the HLA-A and HLA-B alleles for most subjects in the first cohort. In a later analysis, HLA-associated TCR beta chains were found to be more clonally expanded and to have lower generation probabilities than equally common non-associated chains. In a later analysis, most CMV-associated TCR beta chains were found to appear HLA-restricted, with HLA associations seemingly driven largely by CMV exposure. The classifier was reported to diagnose cytomegalovirus status with high specificity and sensitivity in both the original and validation cohorts.

The source is a woman in her thirties in good health and CMV-seronegative. Sequenced: PBMCs.

The CDR3 here reads CAISTPDRVGGYTF. The nucleotide sequence reads TGTGCCATCAGTACGCCGGACAGGGTCGGTGGCTACACCTTC. The receptor chain draws on TRBV10-3 and TRBJ1-2; TRBD1 agrees with 8 junctional bases. Looking up the germline V gene yields CDR1 ENHRY and CDR2 SYGVKD. Compared with germline, V lacks 5 bases and J lacks 7 bases; bases without a gene match: 9. From its cysteine to its phenylalanine, the CDR3 spans 14 amino acids. Of all the DNA, just the CDR3 is kept, 42 bases in frame from base 1.